This T cell receptor (beta chain) was recorded in a study of control samples from healthy donors and cancer patients. Repertoires were generated with immunoSEQ multiplex PCR, while TCRdb's copy carries only in-frame clones and drops some. The data contain some 64,000 clones, roughly 86% of them singletons. The germline V and J ends were trimmed by 4 bases and 5 bases, with 11 bases remaining between them. CDR3 length equals 13 residues. CDR1 is MNHEY and CDR2 is SVGAGI in the germline V gene. This clone was observed once. The sequenced sample was PBMCs. The receptor was isolated from a woman aged 50 to 60 with head and neck cancer. The gene calls are TRBV6-5 and TRBJ2-5; D possibly corresponds to TRBD2 (5 bases). CDR3 sequence: CASSFRELETQYF. The CDR3 DNA is TGTGCCAGCAGTTTTAGGGAGTTGGAGACCCAGTACTTC.